The T cell receptor beta chain described here comes from a study of regulatory T cells in long-lasting Graves disease listed by TCRdb under 2021. For the wider study: Patients with newly diagnosed Graves' disease had been on antithyroid drugs for under 3 months. Patients with persistent Graves' disease were compared with patients with newly diagnosed Graves' disease using TCR sequencing and RNA sequencing of peripheral blood. The study took place in China and was registered as a clinical trial. A total of approximately 35 samples were covered by TCR sequencing, comprising around 13 persistent and around 20 newly diagnosed Graves' disease patients.

This sample's time point label indicates: newly diagnosed GD, antithyroid drugs for less than 3 months. For both TCR sequencing and RNA sequencing, RNA was extracted from PBMCs using TRIzol. The diagnosis of Graves' disease was made according to American Thyroid Association guidelines. The patients came from an endocrinology department in Xi'an, China. Each patient gave roughly 8.4 milliliters of peripheral blood, collected in an EDTA anticoagulant tube. PBMCs were isolated by Ficoll Paque Plus density gradient separation without further T cell sorting. An Agilent 2100 Bioanalyzer and agarose gel were used to check RNA quality, and a NanoDrop 2000 was used to measure RNA concentration. Libraries were constructed by multiplex PCR. Sequencer: Illumina HiSeq 4000. iRepertoire HTBI primers and Arm-PCR amplification of CDR3 regions were used to construct TCR beta libraries. Before sequencing, the PCR products went through gel purification. The original pipeline was this. Across samples, 62 TRBV and 13 to 15 TRBJ segments were identified and used for gene usage analysis of CDR3 amino acid clonotypes. COPE and FqMerger were used to merge filtered high-quality paired reads into contigs. BLAST was used to align contigs to IMGT TRBV, TRBD and TRBJ reference genes, and CDR3 was defined according to IMGT. Highly expanded clones were defined as clonotypes with a frequency above 0.1%. Shannon entropy was used to measure repertoire diversity, and the Gini coefficient was used to measure V-J evenness. A clonotype was considered public if more than one individual shared it. Using fastp trimming at Q25 and MiXCR clonotype assembly, TCRdb reanalyzed the public sequencing data and kept in-frame beta chains. CDR3 protein sequences are deduplicated, and each keeps its most common genes and DNA. The V and J calls reflect TCRdb's pipeline rather than the authors' work. The sample profile shows 550,000 or so distinct CDR3 sequences; about 11% of them were found once. Around 10% of the sample is in the top ten clones.

Points the paper makes about the study in general: Preferential use of TRBV28, TRBJ1-2 and TRBJ2-5 was observed in persistent disease, whereas TRBV20-1 and TRBJ2-1 were favored in newly diagnosed disease. Peripheral blood alone was examined, since thyroid tissue, which constituted the primary lesion, could not be accessed. Sequencing and analysis were limited to the TCR beta chain. Persistent patients shared more public clonotypes among themselves (2,741) than newly diagnosed patients did (approximately 970). Lower TCR Shannon entropy and fewer highly expanded clones were observed in persistent Graves' disease patients than in newly diagnosed patients, which suggested clonal expansion. The small sample size was acknowledged by the authors as a limitation that may reduce accuracy.

This clonotype was detected only a few times. Its antigen is not yet known. No quality values exist for individual bases; no much larger clone is one base distant. The CDR1 and CDR2 encoded by the germline V gene are SGHNT and YENEEA. The CDR3, cysteine through phenylalanine, is 15 amino acids long. Only CDR3 DNA is held: 45 bases, read in frame from base 1. Trimming removed 5 bases from V and 3 bases from J; the gene matches leave 4 bases unexplained. The sample also formed part of further work on T cells in Graves' hyperthyroidism and ophthalmopathy. As the second study states: A patient counted as having stable Graves' hyperthyroidism if no progression to ophthalmopathy occurred over 18 months of follow-up. Hyperthyroidism patients were newly diagnosed, with disease duration under 2 months, and aged 18 to 65 years. Exclusion was applied to patients with uncontrolled infections, other autoimmune diseases, pregnancy or lactation. Diagnoses relied on clinical symptoms, serum thyroxine and TRAb, thyroid ultrasound and orbital computed tomography. The TCR CDR3 was subjected to a first round of RT-PCR using the HTBI primer set and the Qiagen OneStep RT-PCR kit. Blood samples also contained most of the expanded thyroid clonotypes (frequency above 0.001), which suggests that blood repertoires may reflect thyroid immune responses. In cross-validation, a model built on a 13 V-J signature told ophthalmopathy apart from stable hyperthyroidism with about 90% sensitivity and approximately 81% specificity, and in testing the same model reached 80%/75%. During validation, the model predicted progression to ophthalmopathy a median of approximately 6 months ahead of onset, with roughly 65% sensitivity and almost 75% specificity. A discovery cohort of about 96 patients, about 44 with Graves' ophthalmopathy and about 60 with stable Graves' hyperthyroidism, was used to find distinguishing TCR V-J signatures. Prospective prediction of ophthalmopathy was tested in an independent validation cohort of fewer than 20 hyperthyroidism patients and some 17 patients who later progressed to ophthalmopathy. The approximately 95 discovery patients were divided at random into training and test sets in a 7:3 ratio. In addition, the study compared T-cell repertoires in thyroid tissue and in blood from a handful of Graves' hyperthyroidism patients. After sampling, hyperthyroidism patients received methimazole starting at 30 mg daily, and ophthalmopathy patients received high-dose intravenous methylprednisolone. A second multiplex PCR round built the libraries, followed by size selection and purification. Libraries were sequenced paired-end with 100 bp reads on an Illumina HiSeq2000. SOAPnuke was used to process the raw data, with reads discarded if the reads contained adapters or uncalled bases, had a mean Phred below 15, or lacked an exact constant-primer or identifier match. COPE v1.2.5 was used to merge the high-quality paired reads, and each unique nucleotide sequence was defined as a clonotype. Clonotypes were aligned to IMGT TRBV, TRBD and TRBJ reference segments using MiTCR v1.1. The analysis was restricted to V-J combinations with a frequency above 0.0001, which together covered 99% to 99.2% of the repertoires. A TCS score was defined as the ratio of F50 (clonal expansion) to E x V (chaos), with BLOSUM62-based TCRdist applied between CDR3 peptides within each V-J. Welch's t-statistics and random forest reduced roughly 500 V-J features to 13, which were used in a naive Bayes classifier (R e1071). No statistical method was used to set the sample size in advance, and investigators knew the group allocation. TCR Vbeta CDR3 sequencing of 120 to 150 peripheral blood samples (fewer than 45 ophthalmopathy, 75 hyperthyroidism and approximately 17 progressor patients) is reported in the paper.

Here the chain combines TRBV11-3 and TRBJ1-3, and TRBD1 matches 10 of the central bases. Material: peripheral blood mononuclear cells (PBMCs), obtained at new diagnosis, from a patient treated with antithyroid drugs. The sequence was collected from a woman aged 30 to 39 with Graves disease. Donor details come from another sample of the same person, matched by shared clones. The sequence in DNA is TGTGCCAGCAGCCGACAGGGGGCCAGTGGAAACACCATATATTTT. It translates as CASSRQGASGNTIYF.